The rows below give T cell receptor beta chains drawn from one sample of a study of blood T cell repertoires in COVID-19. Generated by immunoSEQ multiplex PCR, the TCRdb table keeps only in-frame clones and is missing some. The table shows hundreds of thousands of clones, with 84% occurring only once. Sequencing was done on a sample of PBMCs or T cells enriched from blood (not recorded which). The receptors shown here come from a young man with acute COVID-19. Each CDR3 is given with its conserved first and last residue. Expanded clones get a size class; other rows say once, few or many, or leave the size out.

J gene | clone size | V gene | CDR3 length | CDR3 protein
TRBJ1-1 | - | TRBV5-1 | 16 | CASSSGTGGLNTEAFF
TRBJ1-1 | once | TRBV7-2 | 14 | CASRTGTANTEAFF
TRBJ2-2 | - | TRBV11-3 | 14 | CASSLVTDTGELFF
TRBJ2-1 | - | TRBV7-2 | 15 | CASSLGETTYNEQFF
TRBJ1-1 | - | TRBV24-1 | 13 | CATMQRGNTEAFF
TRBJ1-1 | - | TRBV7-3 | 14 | CASSSGTGGSGAFF
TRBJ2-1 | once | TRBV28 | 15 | CASSWGGSSYNEQFF
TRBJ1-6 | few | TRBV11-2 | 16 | CASSLQGRGRNSPLHF
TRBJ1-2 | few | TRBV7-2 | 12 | CASSFLAYGYTF
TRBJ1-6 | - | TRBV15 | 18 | CATSRDPLEEGWRVPLHF
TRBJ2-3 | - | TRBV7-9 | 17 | CASSLQSGGPSTDTQYF
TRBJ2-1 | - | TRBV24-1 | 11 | CATSAGEEQFF
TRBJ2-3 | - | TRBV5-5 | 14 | CASSFGQGLDTQYF
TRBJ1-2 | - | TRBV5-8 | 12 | CATRPRLYGYTF
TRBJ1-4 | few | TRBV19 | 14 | CASSITGGAEKLFF
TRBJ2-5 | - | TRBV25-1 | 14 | CASSELTEQETQYF
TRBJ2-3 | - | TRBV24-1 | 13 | CATSTGGTDTQYF
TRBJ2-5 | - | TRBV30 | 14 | CAWSTGTGSETQYF
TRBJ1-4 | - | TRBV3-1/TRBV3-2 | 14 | CASSRTGGFEKLFF
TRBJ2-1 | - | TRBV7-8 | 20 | CASSKYGLAGGPVLHYEQFF
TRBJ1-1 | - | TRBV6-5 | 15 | CASRKIDTSNTEAFF
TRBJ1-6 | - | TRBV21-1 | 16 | CASSKVPGGVGSPLHF
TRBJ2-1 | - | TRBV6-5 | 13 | CASITQGYHEQFF
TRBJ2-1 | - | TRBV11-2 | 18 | CASSPNPRGASVFNEQFF
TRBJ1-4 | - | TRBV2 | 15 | CASSLYVRQGGKLFF
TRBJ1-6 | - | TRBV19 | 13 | CASKHLDNSPLHF
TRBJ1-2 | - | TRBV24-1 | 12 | CATSDSLYGYTF
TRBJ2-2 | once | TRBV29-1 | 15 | CSATGGNYRAGELFF
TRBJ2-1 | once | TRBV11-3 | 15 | CASSPRGFSYNEQFF
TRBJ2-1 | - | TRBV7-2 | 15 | CASSSDRATYNEQFF
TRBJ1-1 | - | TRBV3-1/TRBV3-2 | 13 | CASSQAPVQEAFF
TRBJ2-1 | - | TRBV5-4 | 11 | CASSGGGEQFF
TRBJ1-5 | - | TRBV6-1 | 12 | CASSDVRQPQHF
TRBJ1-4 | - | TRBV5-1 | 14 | CASSLAGINEKLFF
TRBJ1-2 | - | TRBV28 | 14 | CASSLPGGDYGYTF
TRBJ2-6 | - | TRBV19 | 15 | CASSPTGSGANVLTF
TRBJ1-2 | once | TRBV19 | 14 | CASSIEPRNYGYTF
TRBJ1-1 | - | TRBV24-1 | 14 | CATRGKTGTTEAFF
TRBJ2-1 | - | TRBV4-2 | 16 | CASSQDFSGSYNEQFF
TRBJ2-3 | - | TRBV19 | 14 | CATRRTTSTDTQYF
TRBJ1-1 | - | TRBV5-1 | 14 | CASSFSQGSPEAFF
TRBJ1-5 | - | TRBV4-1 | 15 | CASSQGQGGNQPQHF
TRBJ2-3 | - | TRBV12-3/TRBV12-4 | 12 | CASTQGTDTQYF
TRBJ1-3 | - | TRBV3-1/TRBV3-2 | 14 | CASSHLTGGNTIYF
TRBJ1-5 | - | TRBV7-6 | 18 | CASSLVPPGQGSGQPQHF
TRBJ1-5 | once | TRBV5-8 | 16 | CASSFVLGQGGQPQHF
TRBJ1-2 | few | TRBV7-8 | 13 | CASSLTLNYGYTF
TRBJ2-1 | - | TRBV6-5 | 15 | CASTATSDSYNEQFF
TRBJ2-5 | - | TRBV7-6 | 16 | CASSLVSTGGQETQYF
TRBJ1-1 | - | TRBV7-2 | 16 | CASSPLGGTGWTEAFF
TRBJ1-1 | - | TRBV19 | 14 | CASSRGRLNTEAFF